One sample yielded the 9 T cell receptor beta chains listed below, sequenced in a study of CD8+CD57+ T cells in acquired aplastic anemia. Patients chosen for sequencing had shown CD8+CD57+ cell expansion by flow cytometry. For CDR3 and TCR beta VDJ profiling, genomic DNA was the template used. TCRdb re-derived calls from the reads in MiXCR, one entry per CDR3 protein. The data show 150,000 to 200,000 distinct CDR3 sequences, less than 50% seen once. The specimen sequenced was sorted CD4+, CD8+, or CD8+CD57+ T cells (not recorded which) from PBMCs. These receptor sequences come from a human donor with aplastic anemia.

The chain joins TRBV6-2 or TRBV6-3 to TRBJ2-7, with D unresolved. The germline V gene has CDR1 MNHEY and CDR2 SVGEGT. This CDR3 has 13 residues. V lost 2 bases, J lost 5 bases, and 10 bases lay in between. CDR3 amino acids: CASSYRGDDEQYF. The CDR3 DNA follows: TGTGCCAGCAGTTACCGCGGTGACGACGAGCAGTACTTC.

A remark on this clonotype: Possible read error: a much larger clone is one base away. The chain combines TRBV6-1 with TRBJ1-6; a weak D match, TRBD1 (6 bases). V shed 11 bases and J shed 6 bases, with 11 bases lying between them. CDR3 size: 12 residues. The germline V gene has CDR1 MNHNS and CDR2 SASEGT. The CDR3 loop reads CAGGRGNSPLHF. CDR3 in DNA: TGTGCCGGCGGCAGGGGTAATTCACCCCTCCACTTT.

This clonotype was recorded at least ten times. Possible read error: a much larger clone is one base away. This CDR3 is missing its conserved last phenylalanine or tryptophan, likely due to a read error. V gene TRBV24-1 combines with J gene TRBJ2-1; 7 nucleotides align to TRBD1. With V trimmed by 7 bases and J by 8 bases, 4 bases remained unmatched. The CDR3 has 12 residues. Germline CDR1 KGHDR, CDR2 SFDVKD. DNA of the CDR3: TGTGCCACCAGCGACAGGGTAGATGAGCAGTTCCTC. Translation: CATSDRVDEQFL.

This rearrangement joins TRBV6-2 or TRBV6-3 to TRBJ2-4; 9 nucleotides agree with TRBD1. Per the germline V gene, CDR1 is MNHEY and CDR2 is SVGEGT. The CDR3 has 16 amino acids. With 3 bases clipped from V and 6 bases from J, the junction kept 9 bases outside the gene matches. The CDR3 DNA is TGTGCCAGCAGTTATAGCACAGGGGGCACCCTAAACATTCAGTACTTC. Translated: CASSYSTGGTLNIQYF.

In nucleotides, the CDR3 is TGTGCCACCAGTGACCACTCCCGACAGGGGGCTGGCGGGGAGCTGTTTTTT. Translating gives CATSDHSRQGAGGELFF. The chain employs TRBV24-1 and TRBJ2-2, with TRBD1 matching over 10 bases. The germline CDR1 and CDR2 sequences are KGHDR and SFDVKD. CDR3 length: 17 amino acids. J gave up 7 bases and V 4 bases, and 11 bases lay outside the gene matches.

The rearrangement joins TRBV29-1 to TRBJ1-2; D perhaps matches TRBD1 (6 bases). In germline, CDR1 is SQVTM, CDR2 ANQGSEA. V was shortened by 3 bases and J by 2 bases, with 7 bases between the two germline ends. The CDR3 contains 12 residues. The DNA of the CDR3 is TGCAGCGTTGACAGGGGAAACTATGGCTACACCTTC. This gives the protein CSVDRGNYGYTF.

This sequence joins TRBV2 and TRBJ2-3; no clear D. Trimming stripped 3 bases from V and 7 bases from J, with 5 bases between. The germline V gene has CDR1 SNHLY and CDR2 FYNNEI. The CDR3 is 11 amino acids. CDR3 nucleotides: TGTGCCAGCAGTGAGAAGAATACGCAGTATTTT. This translates into CASSEKNTQYF. The complete variable domain, with remaining parts taken from reference TRBV2 and TRBJ2-3, reads EPEVTQTPSHQVTQMGQEVILRCVPISNHLYFYWYRQILGQKVEFLVSFYNNEISEKSEIFDDQFSVERPDGSNFTLKIRSTKLEDSAMYFCASSEKNTQYFGPGTRLTVL.

The chain is built from TRBV9 and TRBJ2-3; D is possibly TRBD2 (5 bases). Trimming stripped 0 bases from V and 4 bases from J, with 12 bases between. This CDR3 region has 15 residues. In germline, CDR1 is SGDLS, CDR2 YYNGEE. For the CDR3, the DNA is TGTGCCAGCAGCGTAGAGGGAGTAGGCGCAGATACGCAGTATTTT. This codes for CASSVEGVGADTQYF.

This clonotype was counted ten times or more. The chain is built from TRBV6-5 and TRBJ2-5; D gene ambiguous. Germline CDR1 reads MNHEY; CDR2 reads SVGAGI. V was shortened by 6 bases and J by 4 bases, with 9 bases between the two germline ends. The CDR3 runs to 12 residues. The CDR3 DNA sequence: TGTGCCAGCAGGAGAACCGGAGAGACCCAGTACTTC. It codes for CASRRTGETQYF.